This is a list of T cell receptor beta chains from one sample in a study of T-cell reconstitution after alpha-beta-depleted transplantation in children. TCRdb independently ran MiXCR on the PCR reads; one entry per CDR3 protein. The sample includes about 340,000 distinct CDR3 sequences, 10% to 15% of them seen just once. The material was PBMCs, obtained from the stem cell graft. Every receptor here comes from a human donor who donated a stem cell graft to a child with Fanconi anemia. Each CDR3 is given with its conserved first and last residue.

>TRBJ2-7|TRBV10-3|15
CAISDSGFKRSEQYF
>TRBJ1-1|TRBV20-1|17
CSARDVFGGSMNTEAFF
>TRBJ1-2|TRBV6-1|15
CASLEAGTANYGYTF
>TRBJ1-6|TRBV27|15
CATRVEGLVNSPLHF
>TRBJ2-1|TRBV5-1|16
CASSLGWQQSYNEQFF
>TRBJ2-5|TRBV5-1|14
CASSLDGGSETQYF
>TRBJ2-1|TRBV7-9|14
CASSLEERAEEQFF
>TRBJ1-5|TRBV21-1|15
CASSSREGACQPQHF
>TRBJ2-1|TRBV5-1|12
CASRGGYNEQFF
>TRBJ2-2|TRBV9|15
CASSLSGVGTGELFF
>TRBJ1-3|TRBV29-1|16
CSVSTYSFYSGNTIYF
>TRBJ2-5|TRBV2|13
CASSNRGEETQYF
>TRBJ2-5|TRBV3-1|16
CASSRTSGAYQETQYF
>TRBJ1-2|TRBV29-1|12
CSVDTGGNGYTF
>TRBJ2-3|TRBV7-2|15
CASSPMGGSTDTQYF
>TRBJ2-5|TRBV7-9|15
CASSLRTSGQETQYF
>TRBJ2-1|TRBV12-3/TRBV12-4|19
CASSRPPFVGGGSDNEQFF
>TRBJ2-2|TRBV19|16
CASSLLAGANTGELFF
>TRBJ2-2|TRBV20-1|14
CSARTPTNTGELFF
>TRBJ1-1|TRBV11-2|15
CASSYGTGGYTEAFF
>TRBJ2-3|TRBV25-1|15
CASRSAVFSTDTQYF
>TRBJ1-5|TRBV12-3/TRBV12-4|15
CASTLSQGANQPQHF
>TRBJ2-6|TRBV4-3|16
CASSQEYDSGANVLTF
>TRBJ1-1|TRBV7-6|13
CASSSGQNTEAFF
>TRBJ2-7|TRBV5-6|13
CASSLAGNTRSYF
>TRBJ2-2|TRBV29-1|13
CSGRTSQTGELFF
>TRBJ1-6|TRBV4-2|16
CASSQARGQNNSPLHF
>TRBJ2-2|TRBV28|14
CASSRQGLSGELFF
>TRBJ2-1|TRBV19|17
CASRGASGGLSYNEQFF
>TRBJ2-3|TRBV6-6|13
CASKVWDTDTQYF
>TRBJ2-1|TRBV4-3|16
CASSHVGQGAGLAQFF
>TRBJ2-1|TRBV20-1|14
CSAPSETDYNEQFF
>TRBJ1-4|TRBV4-3|16
CASSQDGAGTNEKLFF
>TRBJ1-2|TRBV5-1|14
CASSFTTDDYGYTF
>TRBJ2-3|TRBV10-3|13
CAIGQGNTDTQYF
>TRBJ2-1|TRBV15|17
CATSRGGTGGPNNEQFF
>TRBJ2-7|TRBV13|13
CASSPRPEGEQYF
>TRBJ2-5|TRBV9|16
CASSVAGVTLQETQYF
>TRBJ2-7|TRBV7-9|14
CASSSLPELYEQYF
>TRBJ2-1|TRBV3-1|13
CASSPGAYNEQFF
>TRBJ1-3|TRBV10-2|17
CASRPGQGPSSGNTIYF
>TRBJ2-3|TRBV10-3|14
CAISAGGGKDTQYF
>TRBJ2-2|TRBV20-1|13
CSASARVTGELFF
>TRBJ1-1|TRBV9|14
CASSTSPLGPEAFF
>TRBJ2-7|TRBV30|14
CAWSVGRQFYEQYF
>TRBJ1-1|TRBV4-3|16
CASSQGWTGKNTEAFF
>TRBJ2-2|TRBV2|15
CASRRDRGITGELFF
>TRBJ1-2|TRBV18|17
CASSPASRFATNYGYTF
>TRBJ1-2|TRBV12-3/TRBV12-4|13
CASSRGPNYGYTF
>TRBJ1-1|TRBV4-3|15
CASSPDRPRNTEAFF
>TRBJ1-4|TRBV5-1|16
CASSWTKTGTGEKLFF
>TRBJ2-1|TRBV6-2/TRBV6-3|15
CASIPGGAGRHEQFF
>TRBJ2-7|TRBV18|13
CASSVDRTGEQYF
>TRBJ2-7|TRBV9|17
CASSVGGTGVDSYEQYF
>TRBJ2-1|TRBV5-1|15
CASSQWRGPEAEQFF
>TRBJ1-1|TRBV29-1|12
CSVVKGHSKAFF
>TRBJ2-1|TRBV29-1|14
CSVPSAGSYNEQFF
>TRBJ2-3|TRBV7-2|15
CASSPERTSGDRQYF
>TRBJ1-1|TRBV2|14
CASSGTGGETEAFF